Listed here are 19 T cell receptor beta chains from one sample, sequenced in a study of blood T cell repertoires in COVID-19 (dated by TCRdb to 2019 to 2021). Receptor amplification or capture employed the immunoSEQ multiplex PCR assay. Imported from immuneACCESS, the table was reduced by TCRdb to in-frame sequences with V and J called. These copies leave out some clones; in studies compared against another copy, an unresolved V gene accounts for under half, and the cause of the remainder is not known. The sample table records fewer than 400,000 clones; approximately 88% of these occur just once. Over 4.5% of the sample goes to the ten largest clones. The source material was PBMCs or T cells enriched from blood (not recorded which). The receptors stem from a man aged 30 to 39 who had recovered from COVID-19.

As for this clone: At the DNA level, this CDR3 is encoded by other sequences in the same sample as well. This sequence joins TRBV28 and TRBJ1-1; D unclear. V lost 1 base, J lost 4 bases, and 10 bases lay in between. The CDR3 spans 14 residues. From germline, CDR1 is MDHEN and CDR2 SYDVKM. The CDR3 DNA is TGTGCCAGCAGTTTATCCGGGGTGGGCACTGAAGCTTTCTTT. This translates into CASSLSGVGTEAFF.

The V and J genes are TRBV5-5 and TRBJ1-4; the match to TRBD1 covers 8 bases. The ends lost 4 bases at V and 3 bases at J; junction bases unmatched: 2. The CDR3 contains 14 residues. CDR1 SGHKS and CDR2 YYEKEE come from the germline V gene (reference sequence). Here the CDR3 DNA reads TGTGCCAGCAGCCCGGGACAGGCTAATGAAAAACTGTTTTTT. Translation: CASSPGQANEKLFF.

The rearrangement joins TRBV7-8 to TRBJ2-1; tentative D call: TRBD1 (5 bases). Trimming cost V 0 bases and J 8 bases, with 14 bases left between them. Germline-derived CDR1 and CDR2 are SGHVS and FQNEAQ. The CDR3 spans 15 residues. CDR3 residues: CASSLAKTGAHEQFF. In nucleotides, the CDR3 is TGTGCCAGCAGCTTAGCTAAAACTGGGGCCCATGAGCAGTTCTTC.

This clone was seen only a few times. The chain employs TRBV27 and TRBJ2-7; 9 bases map to TRBD1. The CDR3 length is 15 residues. After removal of 6 bases from V and 0 bases from J, the junction contained 6 bases not matched to a gene. Germline-derived CDR1 and CDR2 are MNHEY and SMNVEV (reference sequence). CDR3 DNA sequence: TGTGCCAGCAGCCTCGGGACAGGGCTCTCCTACGAGCAGTACTTC. Translation gives CASSLGTGLSYEQYF.

This sequence joins TRBV10-1 and TRBJ2-5; 7 nucleotides line up with TRBD2. This CDR3 has 16 residues. Germline V gene lookup returns CDR1 WNHNN and CDR2 SYGVQD (reference sequence). V lost 5 bases, J lost 5 bases, and 14 bases stayed unmatched. CDR3 sequence reads: CASSLGGGNYLETQYF. The CDR3 bases are TGCGCCAGCAGTTTAGGCGGGGGAAATTATTTGGAGACCCAGTACTTC.

The J gene is TRBJ1-2, the V gene TRBV28; D possibly corresponds to TRBD1 (5 bases). The CDR3 is made up of 15 amino acids. Germline CDR1 is MDHEN and CDR2 is SYDVKM. V was shortened by 6 bases and J by 7 bases, with 21 bases between the two germline ends. CDR3 nucleotides: TGTGCCAGCAGAACCCCGGACGGGGGATTCGCTGGCTACACCTTC. As protein: CASRTPDGGFAGYTF.

This chain links TRBV15 with TRBJ1-5; D remains ambiguous. There are 15 residues in the CDR3. Looked up from germline, CDR1 is LNHNV and CDR2 is YYDKDF (reference sequence). Between the trimmed V and J ends, which lost 5 bases and 5 bases, there was a span of 16 bases. CDR3 protein: CATSAKSGGHQPQHF. The CDR3 DNA reads TGTGCCACCAGCGCTAAATCGGGAGGACATCAGCCCCAGCATTTT.

The V call is TRBV2, the J call TRBJ2-1; D unclear. Trimming stripped 3 bases from V and 8 bases from J, with 11 bases between. CDR1 and CDR2 (germline): SNHLY, FYNNEI. CDR3 length: 13 residues. The CDR3 nucleotides read TGTGCCAGCAGTGAGGCAGTTTTTTATGAGCAGTTCTTC. Translating it yields CASSEAVFYEQFF.

J is TRBJ1-3 and V is TRBV5-6; 9 bases agree with TRBD1. The CDR3 length is 14 residues. V was pared by 5 bases and J by 7 bases, with 7 bases of the junction left unmatched. Germline assignment: CDR1 SGHDT and CDR2 YYEEEE. The CDR3 spells CASRRTGERNTIYF. The CDR3 nucleotides are TGTGCCAGCAGACGGACAGGGGAGAGGAACACCATATATTTT.

This clone was counted only a few times. The chain carries TRBV19 and TRBJ2-2; 11 bases map to TRBD2. CDR1 and CDR2 from the germline V gene are LNHDA and SQIVND (reference sequence). With 0 bases clipped from V and 2 bases from J, the junction kept 2 bases outside the gene matches. The CDR3 sequence is 17 residues long. The CDR3 nucleotides read TGTGCCAGTAGTATAGAACTAGCGGGGGCCAACACCGGGGAGCTGTTTTTT. This translates into CASSIELAGANTGELFF.

This chain joins TRBV29-1 and TRBJ2-3; D unresolved. Germline-derived CDR1 and CDR2 are SQVTM and ANQGSEA. CDR3 length: 12 amino acids. Trimming removed 1 base at V and 7 bases at J, with 9 bases between. CDR3 region: CSVEASVYTQYF. CDR3 DNA sequence: TGCAGCGTTGAAGCGTCCGTCTATACGCAGTATTTT.

The J gene is TRBJ1-6, the V gene TRBV7-9, with D maybe TRBD1 (6 bases). CDR1 and CDR2 (germline): SEHNR, FQNEAQ (reference sequence). Trimming left V 5 bases short and J 2 bases short, with 10 bases between. The CDR3 is made up of 15 amino acids. CDR3 region: CASSEQGPYNSPLHF. The CDR3 DNA sequence: TGTGCCAGCAGCGAACAGGGTCCCTATAATTCACCCCTCCACTTT.

The CDR3 nucleotides read TGTGCCAGCAGTGGAGGGGGCGCCCATAATTCACCCCTCCACTTT. Amino acid sequence: CASSGGGAHNSPLHF. J is TRBJ1-6 and V is TRBV2; 7 positions match TRBD1. There are 15 residues in the CDR3. The germline V gene encodes CDR1 SNHLY and CDR2 FYNNEI. The ends lost 4 bases at V and 5 bases at J; junction bases unmatched: 5.

On this clone: Other DNA sequences of this sample code for an identical CDR3. The rearrangement uses TRBV28 and TRBJ1-5; D is unclear. V lost 2 bases and J 7 bases, leaving 6 bases between the germline ends. Germline V lookup: CDR1 MDHEN, CDR2 SYDVKM. The CDR3 has 12 amino acids. The CDR3 DNA is TGTGCCAGCAGTTTACGCGGACAGCCCCAGCATTTT. This translates into CASSLRGQPQHF.

This chain links TRBV9 with TRBJ2-5; TRBD2 agrees at 12 bases. The CDR3 extends over 16 amino acids. CDR1 SGDLS and CDR2 YYNGEE come from the germline V gene. Germline trimming cut 0 bases from V and 2 bases from J; bases unmatched to any gene: 2. This CDR3 reads CASSVASGGAQETQYF. In DNA form, the CDR3 reads TGTGCCAGCAGCGTAGCTAGCGGGGGGGCTCAAGAGACCCAGTACTTC.

This rearrangement joins TRBV10-3 to TRBJ1-5; tentatively, D is TRBD1 (6 bases). This CDR3 spans 12 amino acids. Trimming took off 2 bases at V and 10 bases at J, with 9 bases between the two ends. CDR1 is ENHRY, CDR2 SYGVKD, per germline. The CDR3 coding sequence is TGTGCCATCAGTGAGAGGACAGTCCCCCAGCATTTT. Protein product: CAISERTVPQHF.

The V gene is TRBV21-1, the J gene TRBJ2-3; the table's D call, TRBD1, has no DNA check behind it. TRBV21-1 is reported as a pseudogene. This CDR3 is 14 amino acids long. This chain's CDR3 is CASSIDRVADTQYF. The CDR3 DNA reads TGTGCCAGCAGCATCGACAGGGTGGCAGATACGCAGTATTTT.

This sequence joins TRBV4-1 and TRBJ1-1; TRBD1 matches 10 bases. Per the germline V gene, CDR1 is MGHRA and CDR2 is YSYEKL. The junction had 9 bases not matched to a gene; V was cut back by 4 bases and J by 4 bases. The CDR3 is made up of 16 amino acids. CDR3 protein: CASSPLTGGLGTEAFF. As DNA, the CDR3 is TGCGCCAGCAGCCCCTTGACAGGGGGCCTAGGCACTGAAGCTTTCTTT.

The V and J genes are TRBV6-1 and TRBJ2-1; 9 nucleotides line up with TRBD1. This CDR3 comprises 16 residues. Germline V CDR1 and CDR2: MNHNS, SASEGT. The V and J ends lost 0 bases and 2 bases, in that order; junction bases with no gene match: 2. CDR3 region: CASSEAGTGTYNEQFF. The CDR3, as DNA: TGTGCCAGCAGTGAAGCGGGGACAGGGACCTACAATGAGCAGTTCTTC.